Listed here are 32 T cell receptor beta chains from one sample, sequenced in a study of blood T cell repertoires in COVID-19. Sequenced by immunoSEQ multiplex PCR; TCRdb stores in-frame clones only, minus some. The profile covers approximately 240,000 clones, with 75% to 90% appearing a single time and 3.5% taken by the ten largest. Source material: PBMCs or T cells enriched from blood (not recorded which). The receptor source for this set is a woman under 30 in a cohort exposed to, infected with or recovered from COVID-19 (not recorded which).

V and J are TRBV7-2 and TRBJ1-4, with TRBD1 matching 9 bases. From germline, CDR1 is SGHTA and CDR2 FQGNSA. This CDR3 spans 15 amino acids. Trimming at V came to 5 bases and at J to 8 bases, leaving 9 bases not matched to a gene. Written as DNA, the CDR3 is TGTGCCAGCAGCGCCGGGGACAGGGCAAAAGAAAAACTGTTTTTT. It specifies CASSAGDRAKEKLFF.

V usage is TRBV4-1 and J usage is TRBJ2-1; tentatively, D is TRBD1 (5 bases). This CDR3 is built from 15 residues. Germline V gene lookup returns CDR1 MGHRA and CDR2 YSYEKL. Trimming cost V 1 base and J 7 bases, with 14 bases left between them. For the CDR3, the DNA is TGCGCCAGCAGCCAAGTTGGGCAGGGTGGGAATGAGCAGTTCTTC. It yields the protein CASSQVGQGGNEQFF.

This sequence joins TRBV27 and TRBJ1-2; possible D gene TRBD1, 6 bases. The V end lost 8 bases, the J end lost 4 bases, and 14 bases lay between the germline ends. This CDR3 has 13 amino acids. Looked up from germline, CDR1 is MNHEY and CDR2 is SMNVEV (reference sequence). The CDR3 sequence is CASWGGQTYGYTF. The CDR3 DNA follows: TGTGCCAGCTGGGGGGGCCAGACCTATGGCTACACCTTC.

The CDR3 DNA sequence: TGTGCCAGCAGCCCCGTCGGGGATTATAGCAATCAGCCCCAGCATTTT. This codes for CASSPVGDYSNQPQHF. The genes are TRBV28 and TRBJ1-5; D is uncertain. The CDR3 sequence is 16 residues long. Per the germline V gene, CDR1 is MDHEN and CDR2 is SYDVKM. Trimming took off 6 bases at V and 0 bases at J, with 15 bases between the two ends.

The V and J genes are TRBV24-1 and TRBJ2-2; maybe TRBD2 (6 bases). In germline, CDR1 is KGHDR, CDR2 SFDVKD. The CDR3 spans 15 residues. The V gene lost 4 bases and the J gene lost 4 bases, with 12 bases spanning the gap. The CDR3 spells CATSETGTFTGELFF. The CDR3 DNA follows: TGTGCCACCAGTGAAACCGGGACTTTCACCGGGGAGCTGTTTTTT.

The chain carries TRBV7-3 and TRBJ2-2; TRBD1 matches at 11 bases. CDR3 length equals 16 residues. V gave up 2 bases and J gave up 7 bases; unmatched junction bases: 6. The germline gives CDR1 SGHTA, CDR2 FQGTGA. DNA for the CDR3: TGTGCCAGCAGCTTAGGGACAGGGGGGATTCACGGGGAGCTGTTTTTT. Its translation is CASSLGTGGIHGELFF.

The rearrangement uses TRBV19 and TRBJ1-2, with 8 bases fitting TRBD1. Trimming at V came to 4 bases and at J to 4 bases, leaving 8 bases not matched to a gene. This CDR3 contains 15 residues. Germline lookup yields CDR1 LNHDA and CDR2 SQIVND (reference sequence). This CDR3 reads CASSSGPGGIYGYTF. The CDR3 DNA reads as TGTGCCAGTAGTAGTGGGCCAGGGGGCATCTATGGCTACACCTTC.

The chain has TRBV2 and TRBJ1-1; tentative D call: TRBD1 (5 bases). This CDR3 has 15 amino acids. Trimming pared 6 bases from V and 5 bases from J, leaving 19 bases between. Germline values: CDR1 SNHLY, CDR2 FYNNEI. CDR3 region: CASREIQGGGTEAFF. In DNA, the CDR3 is TGTGCCAGCAGGGAAATCCAGGGAGGAGGAACTGAAGCTTTCTTT.

The chain carries TRBV2 and TRBJ2-3; tentative D call: TRBD1 (6 bases). Trimming left V 1 base short and J 4 bases short, with 12 bases between. CDR3 length: 15 amino acids. Germline CDR1 reads SNHLY; CDR2 reads FYNNEI. The CDR3 here is CASSEGTGSADTQYF. The DNA of the CDR3 is TGTGCCAGCAGTGAAGGAACAGGGAGTGCAGATACGCAGTATTTT.

The V and J genes are TRBV29-1 and TRBJ2-1, with 11 bases aligning to TRBD2. Germline CDR1 SQVTM, CDR2 ANQGSEA. CDR3 length equals 16 residues. V shed 0 bases and J 6 bases; nucleotides not matched to a gene: 7. DNA of the CDR3: TGCAGCGTTGAAGATCCCACTAGCGGGGGTTTCAATGAGCAGTTCTTC. Residues: CSVEDPTSGGFNEQFF.

The genes are TRBV29-1 and TRBJ2-7; a possible D gene is TRBD1 (5 bases). The CDR3 sequence is 13 residues long. In germline, CDR1 is SQVTM, CDR2 ANQGSEA. Trimming removed 7 bases from V and 5 bases from J, with 18 bases in between. Here the CDR3 DNA reads TGCAGCGCTTTAGACAGCCTAAGGGACGAGCAGTACTTC. Translated, it gives CSALDSLRDEQYF.

This clone was observed once. The J gene is TRBJ2-1, the V gene TRBV19; possibly TRBD2 for D (5 bases). The germline V gene has CDR1 LNHDA and CDR2 SQIVND (reference sequence). The V gene lost 7 bases and the J gene lost 7 bases, with 17 bases spanning the gap. The CDR3 has 14 residues. The CDR3 bases are TGTGCCAGTATGGATCTAGGACGAGGGAATGAGCAGTTCTTC. Translation: CASMDLGRGNEQFF. Combining the CDR3 with reference TRBV19 and TRBJ2-1 gives the whole variable domain DGGITQSPKYLFRKEGQNVTLSCEQNLNHDAMYWYRQDPGQGLRLIYYSQIVNDFQKGDIAEGYSVSREKKESFPLTVTSAQKNPTAFYLCASMDLGRGNEQFFGPGTRLTVL.

The chain combines TRBV3-1 (or the pseudogene TRBV3-2) with TRBJ1-1, with 7 positions matching TRBD1. This CDR3 has 14 residues. Germline V gene lookup returns CDR1 LGHDT and CDR2 YNNKEL (reference sequence). V lost 5 bases and J lost 4; bases outside the gene matches: 7. CDR3 DNA sequence: TGTGCCAGCAGCGTGGAACAGGGGAGCACTGAAGCTTTCTTT. This translates into CASSVEQGSTEAFF.

The rearrangement links TRBV11-2 to TRBJ1-5; possibly TRBD1 for D (5 bases). CDR3 size: 14 residues. Deletions cut 3 bases from V and 3 bases from J, with 9 bases between. Germline CDR1 reads SGHAT; CDR2 reads FQNNGV. CDR3 sequence (DNA): TGTGCCAGCAGCTTGACAGCCTTCAATCAGCCCCAGCATTTT. Translated: CASSLTAFNQPQHF.

In its sample, this clone was seen once. This chain joins TRBV15 and TRBJ2-1, with D maybe TRBD1 (5 bases). CDR3 length equals 13 residues. The germline CDR1 and CDR2 sequences are LNHNV and YYDKDF (reference sequence). Deletions cut 5 bases from V and 5 bases from J, with 10 bases between. CDR3: CATSGDRDNEQFF. In nucleotides, the CDR3 is TGTGCCACCAGCGGTGACAGAGACAATGAGCAGTTCTTC.

This clone was observed a single time. The chain recombines TRBV4-1 with TRBJ1-5; TRBD1 is a possible D gene (6 bases). V dropped 1 base and J dropped 6 bases, with 10 bases sitting between them. This CDR3 spans 14 amino acids. Looked up from germline, CDR1 is MGHRA and CDR2 is YSYEKL. The CDR3 DNA sequence: TGCGCCAGCAGCCAAGTACAGGGCGGTCAGCCCCAGCATTTT. Translated: CASSQVQGGQPQHF.

This chain uses TRBV18 with TRBJ2-7; 8 positions agree with TRBD1. The CDR3 runs to 14 residues. The trim removed 0 bases at V and 6 bases at J, leaving 4 bases unmatched. Germline V CDR1 and CDR2: KGHSH, LQKENI. CDR3 amino acids: CASSPPTGVGEQYF. CDR3 DNA sequence: TGTGCCAGCTCACCACCGACAGGGGTGGGCGAGCAGTACTTC.

This chain connects TRBV30 to TRBJ2-1, with TRBD2 identical over 15 bases. Trimming removed 3 bases from V and 7 bases from J; junction bases left unmatched: 10. Germline V lookup: CDR1 GTSNPN, CDR2 SVGIG (reference sequence). This CDR3 is 17 amino acids long. The CDR3 DNA reads TGTGCCTGGAGGCCGCCCGGGACTAGCGGGAGGTTAAATGAGCAGTTCTTC. Residues: CAWRPPGTSGRLNEQFF.

The chain joins TRBV7-3 to TRBJ1-1; 10 nucleotides agree with TRBD1. In germline, CDR1 is SGHTA, CDR2 FQGTGA. The ends lost 0 bases at V and 3 bases at J; junction bases unmatched: 1. The CDR3 sequence is 15 residues long. DNA for the CDR3: TGTGCCAGCAGCTTAACGGGGACAGGGGACACTGAAGCTTTCTTT. This sequence encodes CASSLTGTGDTEAFF.

The chain links TRBV3-1 (or the pseudogene TRBV3-2) to TRBJ1-2; D is ambiguous. The V and J ends lost 2 bases and 0 bases respectively, with 7 bases between them. There are 14 residues in the CDR3. The germline V gene has CDR1 LGHDT and CDR2 YNNKEL (reference sequence). CDR3 protein: CASSQTVTNYGYTF. DNA of the CDR3: TGTGCCAGCAGCCAAACGGTTACTAACTATGGCTACACCTTC.

The chain uses TRBV6-5 and TRBJ1-1, with TRBD1 identical over 8 bases. The CDR3 has 13 amino acids. Germline V gene sequence: CDR1 MNHEY, CDR2 SVGAGI. After removal of 10 bases from V and 0 bases from J, the junction contained 4 bases not matched to a gene. CDR3 DNA sequence: TGTGCCACCTCAGGGGGCCTGAACACTGAAGCTTTCTTT. Residues: CATSGGLNTEAFF.

This clone was seen a handful of times. This chain connects TRBV3-1 (or the pseudogene TRBV3-2) to TRBJ2-3; tentatively, D is TRBD2 (7 bases). The CDR3 has 15 amino acids. CDR1 LGHDT and CDR2 YNNKEL come from the germline V gene (reference sequence). The V end lost 2 bases, the J end lost 5 bases, and 14 bases lay between the germline ends. The CDR3 DNA sequence: TGTGCCAGCAGCCAACGGGGGGCCTGGGTAGATACGCAGTATTTT. Residues: CASSQRGAWVDTQYF.

The chain is built from TRBV5-6 and TRBJ1-2; TRBD1 matches at 9 bases. V lost 3 bases, J lost 6 bases, and 6 bases stayed unmatched. Per the germline V gene, CDR1 is SGHDT and CDR2 is YYEEEE. The CDR3 length is 14 residues. The CDR3 protein is CASSYNRGQDGYTF. As DNA, the CDR3 is TGTGCCAGCAGCTACAACAGGGGGCAGGATGGCTACACCTTC.

In DNA form, the CDR3 reads TGCGCCAGCAGCTTTGGAAATGGCGGTAACGAGCAGTACTTC. It codes for CASSFGNGGNEQYF. V is TRBV5-1 and J is TRBJ2-7; D is unclear. CDR3 length equals 14 residues. Germline V gene sequence: CDR1 SGHRS, CDR2 YFSETQ. Trimming pared 2 bases from V and 5 bases from J, leaving 14 bases between.

The chain joins TRBV5-1 to TRBJ2-3; a possible D gene is TRBD1 (5 bases). V lost 3 bases, J lost 9 bases, and 23 bases lay in between. This CDR3 region has 16 residues. CDR1 and CDR2 (germline): SGHRS, YFSETQ. The CDR3 nucleotides are TGCGCCAGCAGCTCGGCAGACTGGGCCCCTTCAGGGACGCAGTATTTT. Residues: CASSSADWAPSGTQYF.

V is TRBV5-8 and J is TRBJ1-6, with D maybe TRBD1 (5 bases). This CDR3 is built from 14 residues. CDR1 and CDR2 (germline): SGHTS, YDEGEE. The V end lost 3 bases, the J end lost 7 bases, and 11 bases lay between the germline ends. CDR3 coding DNA: TGTGCCAGCAGCTCAGGGACTCTAAATTCACCCCTCCACTTT. Translation gives CASSSGTLNSPLHF.

The chain joins TRBV18 to TRBJ2-1; perhaps TRBD1 as D (6 bases). The V gene's germline CDR1 is KGHSH and CDR2 LQKENI. The CDR3 covers 14 residues. The ends were cut back, 3 bases at V and 7 bases at J, with 13 bases in the middle. CDR3 loop: CASSPTDRWNEQFF. The DNA for the CDR3 is TGTGCCAGCTCACCCACCGACAGGTGGAATGAGCAGTTCTTC.

CDR3 nucleotide sequence: TGTGCCAGCATAAAGGGGGAGAGCTCCTACAATGAGCAGTTCTTC. Translating it yields CASIKGESSYNEQFF. The chain has TRBV7-9 and TRBJ2-1; weak D call: TRBD1 (6 bases). The germline CDR1 and CDR2 sequences are SEHNR and FQNEAQ (reference sequence). The CDR3 contains 15 residues. V was cut by 7 bases and J by 0 bases, with 13 bases left in between.

The V gene is TRBV5-6, the J gene TRBJ2-5; 8 nucleotides match TRBD1. The CDR3 totals 16 residues. Germline CDR1 and CDR2: SGHDT and YYEEEE. V lost 4 bases to trimming and J lost 1 base; unmatched junction nucleotides: 9. The CDR3 here is CASSDRQGIFQETQYF. Here the CDR3 DNA reads TGTGCCAGCAGCGATCGACAGGGGATTTTCCAAGAGACCCAGTACTTC.

The chain recombines TRBV27 with TRBJ2-3, with unresolved D. V was pared by 1 base and J by 0 bases, with 11 bases between. Germline CDR1 is MNHEY and CDR2 is SMNVEV (reference sequence). The CDR3 covers 16 residues. CDR3 DNA: TGTGCCAGCAGTTTATGGGCCGACACTAGCACAGATACGCAGTATTTT. This sequence encodes CASSLWADTSTDTQYF.

The chain recombines TRBV21-1 with TRBJ2-4; the D segment call TRBD2 is taken from the table without a DNA check. TRBV21-1 is a pseudogene locus. The CDR3 consists of 13 residues. This CDR3 reads CASSKGNGEDQYF. The CDR3 coding sequence is TGTGCCAGCAGCAAAGGCAACGGGGAGGATCAGTACTTC.

The V gene is TRBV27, the J gene TRBJ2-1, with 14 positions matching TRBD2. Germline CDR1 is MNHEY and CDR2 is SMNVEV (reference sequence). CDR3 length: 19 amino acids. V trimming: 6 bases; J trimming: 1 base; junction bases outside the gene matches: 11. CDR3 DNA sequence: TGTGCCAGCAGAAAAACCGGACTAGCGGGAGGCTCATCCTACAATGAGCAGTTCTTC. Encoded protein: CASRKTGLAGGSSYNEQFF.